This T cell receptor beta chain derives from a study of shared clonotypes between healthy human individuals. The study, taken as a whole, reports: Only blood samples were collected, and tissue repertoires likely differ.

The length of the CDR3 is 12 residues. Germline V gene data show CDR1 as SNHLY and CDR2 as FYNNEI. V lost 7 bases to trimming and J lost 2 bases, with 8 bases between them. Terminally differentiated effector memory CD45RA+ cells were excluded from the naive CD8 cells, which were CD45RO-negative and positively selected for CCR7. The assay was carried out at the deep level. The method was immunoSEQ multiplex PCR; TCRdb's version includes in-frame clones alone and lacks a portion of them. The table shows around 1.9 million clones, with 93% occurring only once. A note on this clone: Its antigen is still unknown.

This receptor was taken from a man younger than 30 in good health. Some clones in this sample may be carry-over from other donors' samples. The sequencing input was naive CD8+ T cells from PBMCs. The chain has TRBV2 and TRBJ1-2; no definite D call. CDR3 sequence (DNA): TGTGCCAGCATTCCAGAGAACTATGGCTACACCTTC. Its translation is CASIPENYGYTF.